Below, 21 T cell receptor beta chains from the same sample are listed, as sequenced in a study of metastatic and nonmetastatic thyroid tumors. TCRdb reprocessed the PCR reads via MiXCR. The sample lists tens of thousands of clones; 20% to 25% were seen once. Before thyroid surgery, none of the patients had received any treatment. Sample: tumor tissue. The receptors were sampled from a female donor with papillary thyroid cancer or a benign thyroid nodule (not recorded which). Some clones in this sample may be carry-over from other donors' samples.

This clone occurred a few times. The rearrangement uses TRBV7-9 and TRBJ1-4; TRBD1 might be the D (5 bases). V dropped 5 bases and J dropped 5 bases, with 6 bases sitting between them. Germline loops: CDR1 SEHNR, CDR2 FQNEAQ (reference sequence). The length of the CDR3 is 12 residues. The CDR3, as DNA: TGTGCCAGCAGCCGGGGGAATGAAAAACTGTTTTTT. Protein sequence: CASSRGNEKLFF.

DNA of the CDR3: TGTGCCAGCAGCTTAAACAATCGGTACGAGCAGTACTTC. Encoded protein: CASSLNNRYEQYF. The chain employs TRBV7-9 and TRBJ2-7; D is ambiguous. The germline gives CDR1 SEHNR, CDR2 FQNEAQ (reference sequence). Between the trimmed V and J ends, which lost 2 bases and 4 bases, there was a span of 9 bases. This CDR3 region has 13 residues.

This clone was observed many times. This chain links TRBV6-2 or TRBV6-3 with TRBJ2-1; D unclear. The CDR3 loop spans 14 amino acids. V shed 2 bases and J shed 10 bases, with 15 bases lying between them. Germline V gene sequence: CDR1 MNHEY, CDR2 SVGEGT. CDR3 sequence reads: CASSYGEYPPEQFF. CDR3 in DNA: TGTGCCAGCAGTTACGGGGAATACCCCCCCGAGCAGTTCTTC.

This clone was counted between two and nine times. V gene TRBV6-1 combines with J gene TRBJ1-1; TRBD1 agrees at 9 bases. V gave up 6 bases and J gave up 1 base; unmatched junction bases: 6. Germline V gene sequence: CDR1 MNHNS, CDR2 SASEGT. The CDR3 has 15 residues. This CDR3 reads CASSHRGRGNTEAFF. In DNA form, the CDR3 reads TGTGCCAGCAGCCACAGGGGGCGCGGGAACACTGAAGCTTTCTTT.

This clone appeared a few times. V usage is TRBV5-1 and J usage is TRBJ1-1; unclear D gene. Germline CDR1 is SGHRS and CDR2 is YFSETQ. The V end was cut by 1 base, the J end by 1 base, with 11 bases between. This CDR3 has 15 amino acids. CDR3 amino acids: CASSLMTGRNTEAFF. The CDR3 region has the DNA TGCGCCAGCAGCTTGATGACGGGGAGGAACACTGAAGCTTTCTTT. The variable domain in full, with the rest retrieved from reference TRBV5-1 and TRBJ1-1, is KAGVTQTPRYLIKTRGQQVTLSCSPISGHRSVSWYQQTPGQGLQFLFEYFSETQRNKGNFPGRFSGRQFSNSRSEMNVSTLELGDSALYLCASSLMTGRNTEAFFGQGTRLTVV.

The sample holds many counts of this clone. The chain joins TRBV7-1 to TRBJ2-3; 10 nucleotides agree with TRBD2. TRBV7-1 is sorted into the ORF group, with uncertain function. J was trimmed by 1 base and V by 3 bases; bases with no gene match: 13. The CDR3 has 19 amino acids. In DNA, the CDR3 is TGTGCCAGCAGCTCTAGGAGGTTTAAGAGCGGGAGGGGCACAGATACGCAGTATTTT. Translating it yields CASSSRRFKSGRGTDTQYF.

The sample holds many counts of this clone. The V call is TRBV7-3, the J call TRBJ2-6; possibly TRBD2 for D (5 bases). This CDR3 contains 13 residues. Germline CDR1 is SGHTA and CDR2 is FQGTGA. V was trimmed by 8 bases and J by 2 bases, leaving 7 bases between them. In nucleotides, the CDR3 is TGTGCCAGCCGGGGAGCTGGGGCCAACGTCCTGACTTTC. It yields the protein CASRGAGANVLTF.

This chain connects TRBV5-1 to TRBJ2-1, with 14 positions matching TRBD2. After removal of 3 bases from V and 0 bases from J, the junction contained 5 bases not matched to a gene. This CDR3 has 18 amino acids. Germline assignment: CDR1 SGHRS and CDR2 YFSETQ. The CDR3 DNA reads as TGCGCCAGCAGCTACCCCGGGACTAGCGGGAGCTCCTACAATGAGCAGTTCTTC. This encodes CASSYPGTSGSSYNEQFF.

The chain carries TRBV5-1 and TRBJ2-7; no clear D gene. Germline CDR1 reads SGHRS; CDR2 reads YFSETQ. V was cut by 0 bases and J by 2 bases, with 12 bases left in between. There are 15 residues in the CDR3. In DNA, the CDR3 is TGCGCCAGCAGCTTGGATAGGACGGCTGCCTACGAGCAGTACTTC. Translating it yields CASSLDRTAAYEQYF.

This clone was detected ten times or more. The chain has TRBV3-1 and TRBJ2-1; 11 bases line up with TRBD2. The V segment lost 4 bases and the J segment 4 bases; nucleotides outside the gene matches: 3. The CDR3 contains 15 residues. Per germline, CDR1 LGHDT and CDR2 YNNKEL (reference sequence). CDR3 loop: CASSRSGGAYNEQFF. The CDR3 DNA follows: TGTGCCAGCAGCCGTAGCGGGGGGGCATACAATGAGCAGTTCTTC.

This clone was observed a few times. The chain is built from TRBV12-3 or TRBV12-4 and TRBJ1-2; D not resolved. V was cut by 3 bases and J by 8 bases, with 16 bases left in between. The CDR3 has 14 residues. The CDR3 region has the DNA TGTGCCAGCAGTTTGGACCCCGCATGGGAGGGCTACACCTTC. This translates into CASSLDPAWEGYTF.

This chain uses TRBV10-3 with TRBJ2-7; 9 nucleotides agree with TRBD2. The CDR3 has 15 residues. From germline, CDR1 is ENHRY and CDR2 SYGVKD. With 2 bases clipped from V and 4 bases from J, the junction kept 6 bases outside the gene matches. CDR3 residues: CAISEEAGGRYEQYF. The CDR3 DNA reads TGTGCCATCAGTGAGGAGGCGGGAGGGAGGTACGAGCAGTACTTC.

The chain combines TRBV5-1 with TRBJ1-1; TRBD1 matches 12 bases. V trimming: 4 bases; J trimming: 4 bases; junction bases outside the gene matches: 11. In germline, CDR1 is SGHRS, CDR2 YFSETQ. The CDR3 is 17 amino acids. The CDR3 DNA reads as TGCGCCAGCAGCCCCAGGGGACAGGGGGCGCTGGGCACTGAAGCTTTCTTT. Translating gives CASSPRGQGALGTEAFF.

Ten or more counts support this clone. This chain uses TRBV7-9 with TRBJ2-1, with D possibly matching TRBD1 (6 bases). The CDR3 is 14 residues long. Between the trimmed V and J ends, which lost 5 bases and 4 bases, there was a span of 12 bases. CDR1 and CDR2 from the germline V gene are SEHNR and FQNEAQ (reference sequence). CDR3 sequence (DNA): TGTGCCAGCAGCCCCCCGGACAGTTACAATGAGCAGTTCTTC. Translating it yields CASSPPDSYNEQFF.

This clone was seen at least ten times. This rearrangement joins TRBV19 to TRBJ2-1, with 8 positions matching TRBD2. Germline trimming cut 2 bases from V and 6 bases from J; bases unmatched to any gene: 6. Germline V gene data show CDR1 as LNHDA and CDR2 as SQIVND (reference sequence). The CDR3 contains 15 residues. CDR3 sequence reads: CASSISGGASNEQFF. The CDR3 DNA is TGTGCCAGTAGTATAAGCGGGGGAGCGAGCAATGAGCAGTTCTTC.

This clone was seen a handful of times. This rearrangement joins TRBV15 to TRBJ2-1; 10 bases are shared with TRBD2. The CDR3 covers 14 residues. J was trimmed by 6 bases and V by 5 bases; bases with no gene match: 4. Germline lookup yields CDR1 LNHNV and CDR2 YYDKDF (reference sequence). The CDR3 DNA follows: TGTGCCACCAGCCTGAGCGGGAGGGCCAATGAGCAGTTCTTC. Its translation is CATSLSGRANEQFF. Combining the CDR3 with reference TRBV15 and TRBJ2-1 gives the whole variable domain DAMVIQNPRYQVTQFGKPVTLSCSQTLNHNVMYWYQQKSSQAPKLLFHYYDKDFNNEADTPDNFQSRRPNTSFCFLDIRSPGLGDTAMYLCATSLSGRANEQFFGPGTRLTVL.

This clone was observed at least ten times. J is TRBJ1-5 and V is TRBV7-8; possibly TRBD1 for D (5 bases). V was clipped by 2 bases and J by 4 bases, with 12 bases between them. The CDR3 extends over 15 amino acids. Germline assignment: CDR1 SGHVS and CDR2 FQNEAQ. CDR3 in amino acids: CASSLRGERNQPQHF. The CDR3 DNA reads as TGTGCCAGCAGCTTACGGGGCGAACGGAATCAGCCCCAGCATTTT.

This clone was recorded a few times. The chain joins TRBV6-1 to TRBJ2-7, with D perhaps given as TRBD1 or TRBD2 (6 bases each). V gave up 7 bases and J gave up 1 base, with 17 bases separating them. Per germline, CDR1 MNHNS and CDR2 SASEGT. This CDR3 is built from 15 residues. CDR3 sequence reads: CASKGDAGRSYEQYF. The CDR3 DNA is TGTGCCAGCAAGGGGGATGCGGGAAGGTCCTACGAGCAGTACTTC.

The rearrangement links TRBV6-2 or TRBV6-3 to TRBJ2-3, with 7 positions matching TRBD2. The CDR3 loop spans 14 amino acids. From germline, CDR1 is MNHEY and CDR2 SVGEGT. Germline trimming cut 11 bases from V and 6 bases from J; bases unmatched to any gene: 14. CDR3 nucleotide sequence: TGTGCCTCATCGGGGCTAGCGGCGTCGGATACGCAGTATTTT. Its protein product is CASSGLAASDTQYF.

The rearrangement uses TRBV6-1 and TRBJ2-1; 9 nucleotides match TRBD2. Unmatched junction bases numbered 10, after V lost 3 bases and J lost 4 bases. Germline CDR1 is MNHNS and CDR2 is SASEGT. The CDR3 extends over 17 amino acids. The CDR3 protein is CASSDGGRGRRYNEQFF. In nucleotides, the CDR3 is TGTGCCAGCAGTGATGGCGGGAGGGGGCGCCGTTACAATGAGCAGTTCTTC.

This clone was counted many times. Additional DNA sequences in this sample encode the identical CDR3. This chain joins TRBV2 and TRBJ2-3, with 13 bases fitting TRBD2. Unmatched junction bases numbered 5, after V lost 4 bases and J lost 1 base. The CDR3 totals 17 residues. The V gene's germline CDR1 is SNHLY and CDR2 FYNNEI. CDR3 amino acids: CASSGTSGRGGTDTQYF. The DNA of the CDR3 is TGTGCCAGCAGTGGGACTAGCGGGAGAGGTGGCACAGATACGCAGTATTTT.